This T cell receptor beta chain was sequenced for a study of shared clonotypes between healthy human individuals. CDR1 and CDR2 from the germline V gene are MNHNY and SVGAGI (reference sequence). CDR3 length: 15 amino acids. V lost 4 bases and J lost 2; bases outside the gene matches: 4. The protocol was immunoSEQ multiplex PCR, while the TCRdb copy is restricted to in-frame clones and leaves out a portion. The sample carries roughly 1 million clones, around three quarters recorded once. Every donor was a Caucasian adult from Nashville, Tennessee. This receptor was taken from a young man in good health. Some clones in this sample may be carry-over from other donors' samples. The J gene is TRBJ2-7, the V gene TRBV6-6; TRBD2 aligns across 11 bases. The sequencing sample was made of memory CD4+ T cells from PBMCs. The subset was: CD45RA-negative fraction. The CDR3 reads CASSWSTSGTYEQYF. The CDR3 DNA is TGTGCCAGCAGTTGGTCGACTAGCGGGACCTACGAGCAGTACTTC.